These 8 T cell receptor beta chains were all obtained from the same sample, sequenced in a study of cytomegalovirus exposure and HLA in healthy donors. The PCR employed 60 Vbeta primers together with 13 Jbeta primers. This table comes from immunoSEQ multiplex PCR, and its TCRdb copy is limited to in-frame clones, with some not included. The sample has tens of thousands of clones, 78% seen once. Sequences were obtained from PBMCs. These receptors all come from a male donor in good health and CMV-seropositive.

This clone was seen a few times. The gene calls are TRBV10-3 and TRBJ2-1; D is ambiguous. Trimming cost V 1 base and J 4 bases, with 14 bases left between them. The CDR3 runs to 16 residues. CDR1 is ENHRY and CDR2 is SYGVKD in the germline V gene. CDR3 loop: CAISEFIELSYNEQFF. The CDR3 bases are TGTGCCATCAGTGAGTTTATAGAGTTGTCTTACAATGAGCAGTTCTTC.

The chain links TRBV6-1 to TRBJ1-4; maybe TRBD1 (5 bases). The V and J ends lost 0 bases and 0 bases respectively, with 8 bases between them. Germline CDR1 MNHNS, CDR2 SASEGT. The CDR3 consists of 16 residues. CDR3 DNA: TGTGCCAGCAGTGAAGCGCAGGGAACAACTAATGAAAAACTGTTTTTT. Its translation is CASSEAQGTTNEKLFF.

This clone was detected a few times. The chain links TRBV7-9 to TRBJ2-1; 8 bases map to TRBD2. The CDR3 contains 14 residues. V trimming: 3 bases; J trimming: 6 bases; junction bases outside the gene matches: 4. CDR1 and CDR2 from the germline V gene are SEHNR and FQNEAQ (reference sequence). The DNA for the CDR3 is TGTGCCAGCAGCTTCGGGACTAGTTCCAATGAGCAGTTCTTC. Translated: CASSFGTSSNEQFF.

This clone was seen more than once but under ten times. Here the CDR3 reads CASNPPGTQFF. In DNA form, the CDR3 reads TGTGCCAGCAACCCCCCAGGGACACAGTTCTTC. V is TRBV6-6 and J is TRBJ2-1, with a weak D call TRBD1 (6 bases). V lost 7 bases to trimming and J lost 13 bases, with 14 bases between them. The CDR3 has 11 residues. Germline-derived CDR1 and CDR2 are MNHNY and SVGAGI (reference sequence).

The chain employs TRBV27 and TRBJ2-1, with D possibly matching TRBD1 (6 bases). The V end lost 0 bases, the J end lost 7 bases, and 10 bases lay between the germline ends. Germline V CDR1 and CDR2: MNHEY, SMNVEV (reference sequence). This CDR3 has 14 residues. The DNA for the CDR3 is TGTGCCAGCAGTTTATCGTTAACAGGGAATGAGCAGTTCTTC. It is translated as CASSLSLTGNEQFF.

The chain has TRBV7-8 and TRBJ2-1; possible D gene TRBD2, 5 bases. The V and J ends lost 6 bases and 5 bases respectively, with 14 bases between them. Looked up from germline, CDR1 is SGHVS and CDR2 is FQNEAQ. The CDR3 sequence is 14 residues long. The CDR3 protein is CASRPRGAHNEQFF. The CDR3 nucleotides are TGTGCCAGCAGACCTCGGGGAGCCCACAATGAGCAGTTCTTC.

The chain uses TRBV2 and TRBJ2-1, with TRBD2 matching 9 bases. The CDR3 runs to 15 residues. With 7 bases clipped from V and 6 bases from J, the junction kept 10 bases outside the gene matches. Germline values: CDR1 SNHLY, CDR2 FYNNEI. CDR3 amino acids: CASTVTGTSRNEQFF. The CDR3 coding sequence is TGTGCCAGCACTGTAACCGGGACTAGCCGCAATGAGCAGTTCTTC.

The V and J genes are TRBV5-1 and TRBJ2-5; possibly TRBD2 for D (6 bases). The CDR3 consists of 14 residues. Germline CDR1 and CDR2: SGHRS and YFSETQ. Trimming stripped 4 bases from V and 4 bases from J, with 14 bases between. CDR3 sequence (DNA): TGCGCCAGCAGCCTCGGAGGGGACCGAGAGACCCAGTACTTC. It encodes CASSLGGDRETQYF.